A selection of T cell receptor beta chains follows, all from one sample in a study of shared clonotypes between healthy human individuals. The assay was immunoSEQ multiplex PCR, and TCRdb's table has in-frame clones only and misses some. The sample records fewer than 200,000 clones, roughly 91% being singletons. The sequencing input was naive CD4+ T cells sorted from blood. Receptors were obtained from a woman aged 30 to 39 in good health. The CDR3 runs from the conserved cysteine through the conserved F or W.

V	J	length	CDR3
TRBV27	TRBJ1-2	13	CASSRGGNYGYTF
TRBV6-4	TRBJ2-3	14	CASSSTKSTDTQYF
TRBV5-1	TRBJ2-1	15	CASSLDGASYNEQFF
TRBV10-1	TRBJ1-5	13	CASQSALGQPQHF
TRBV5-8	TRBJ2-7	14	CASSWDSHSYEQYF
TRBV11-2	NA	11	CASSPDYEQYF
TRBV6-5	TRBJ2-7	15	CASSYSRGQAYEQYF
TRBV11-2	TRBJ1-1	15	CASSRDRGMNTEAFF
TRBV30	NA	15	CAWSPTPADTYEQYF
TRBV28	TRBJ1-6	16	CASSLPTGAYNSPLHF